The 30 T cell receptor beta chains in this list originate from one sample, sequenced in a study of T cells after yellow fever vaccination. TCRdb re-analysed the 5' RACE reads in MiXCR, keeping a single row per CDR3 protein. The profile covers 100,000 to 150,000 distinct CDR3 sequences, with about 8.8% appearing a single time and 30% to 40% taken by the ten largest. The input for sequencing was CD8+ T cells sorted from PBMCs, taken on the day of the yellow fever booster vaccination. The receptors were sampled from a man aged 18 to 35 who received the YFV17D yellow fever vaccine.

The chain is built from TRBV13 and TRBJ2-7, with a possible D match to TRBD1 (6 bases). The CDR3 sequence is 12 residues long. V dropped 5 bases and J dropped 5 bases, with 10 bases sitting between them. Looked up from germline, CDR1 is PRHDT and CDR2 is FYEKMQ (reference sequence). CDR3: CASSAQGNEQYV. CDR3 DNA sequence: TGTGCCAGCAGCGCACAGGGAAACGAGCAGTACGTC.

The V and J genes are TRBV5-1 and TRBJ2-1; the D gene is possibly TRBD1 (5 bases). Trimming removed 6 bases at V and 11 bases at J, with 30 bases between. CDR3 length: 17 residues. The V gene's germline CDR1 is SGHRS and CDR2 YFSETQ. CDR3: CASTSSFTGPAMNQQFF. DNA for the CDR3: TGCGCCAGCACCTCTTCTTTTACAGGACCCGCAATGAACCAGCAGTTCTTC.

This clonotype was seen at least ten times. This chain links TRBV19 with TRBJ2-7, with D perhaps given as TRBD1 or TRBD2 (5 bases each). The CDR3 is 15 residues long. Deletions cut 5 bases from V and 0 bases from J, with 14 bases between. Looked up from germline, CDR1 is LNHDA and CDR2 is SQIVND (reference sequence). The CDR3 here is CASSFSGASSYEQYF. The CDR3, as DNA: TGTGCCAGTAGTTTCTCCGGGGCGAGCTCCTACGAGCAGTACTTC.

This clonotype was recorded at least ten times. The CDR3 region has the DNA TGTGCCAGCAGCGAAACAGGATACACTGAAGCTTTCTTT. Its protein is CASSETGYTEAFF. V and J are TRBV9 and TRBJ1-1; maybe TRBD1 (5 bases). CDR3 length: 13 amino acids. V was pared by 3 bases and J by 3 bases, with 9 bases between. CDR1 and CDR2 (germline): SGDLS, YYNGEE.

The chain joins TRBV5-6 to TRBJ2-1, with TRBD2 matching over 14 bases. The CDR3 sequence is 15 residues long. Germline trimming cut 2 bases from V and 12 bases from J; bases unmatched to any gene: 7. Germline CDR1 is SGHDT and CDR2 is YYEEEE. The DNA of the CDR3 is TGTGCCAGCAGCTTATGGACTAGCGGGGGGACCACGCAGTTCTTC. Residues: CASSLWTSGGTTQFF.

As to this clonotype: A read error is possible here, since a much larger clone lies one base away. The rearrangement joins TRBV7-9 to TRBJ2-7; TRBD1 matches 8 bases. Trimming took 8 bases from V and 3 from J; bases not matched to a gene: 3. Looked up from germline, CDR1 is SEHNR and CDR2 is FQNEAQ (reference sequence). The CDR3 has 12 amino acids. The CDR3, as DNA: TGTGCCAGCTGCGGACAGGGCTACGAGCAGTACTTC. It encodes CASCGQGYEQYF.

This clonotype occurred many times. The rearrangement uses TRBV7-3 and TRBJ1-1; possible D gene TRBD1, 5 bases. The CDR3 is 14 amino acids. The germline CDR1 and CDR2 sequences are SGHTA and FQGTGA. V lost 1 base and J 5 bases, leaving 11 bases between the germline ends. The chain's CDR3 is CASSLKGVRTEAFF. Here the CDR3 DNA reads TGTGCCAGCAGCTTAAAAGGGGTTCGAACTGAAGCTTTCTTT.

CDR3 in amino acids: CSALRTPTRTDTQYF. The CDR3 bases are TGCAGTGCTCTTAGGACCCCCACCCGCACAGATACGCAGTATTTT. The rearrangement joins TRBV20-1 to TRBJ2-3; no reliable D call. Germline CDR1 reads DFQATT; CDR2 reads SNEGSKA (reference sequence). Trimming shortened V by 5 bases and J by 1 base, and 16 bases separated the two germline ends. This CDR3 has 15 amino acids.

This clonotype was seen ten or more times. J is TRBJ2-3 and V is TRBV12-3 or TRBV12-4; D might be TRBD2 (5 bases). Between the trimmed V and J ends, which lost 1 base and 4 bases, there was a span of 15 bases. This CDR3 is built from 16 residues. The CDR3 here is CASSLGYEGGSDTQYF. The CDR3 DNA is TGTGCCAGCAGTTTAGGATATGAAGGAGGATCAGATACGCAGTATTTT.

The chain links TRBV7-9 to TRBJ1-1; D gene unclear. Germline assignment: CDR1 SEHNR and CDR2 FQNEAQ (reference sequence). CDR3 size: 12 residues. Trimming stripped 4 bases from V and 5 bases from J, with 8 bases between. CDR3 sequence: CASSSRGTEAFF. The CDR3 nucleotides are TGTGCCAGCAGCTCCCGCGGGACTGAAGCTTTCTTT.

This clonotype was found a few times. V usage is TRBV7-2 and J usage is TRBJ2-3; D unclear. Germline V CDR1 and CDR2: SGHTA, FQGNSA. V lost 5 bases, J lost 0 bases, and 9 bases lay in between. The CDR3 sequence is 14 residues long. This CDR3 is CASSLILSTDTQYF. For the CDR3, the DNA is TGTGCCAGCAGCCTGATCTTGAGCACAGATACGCAGTATTTT.

V is TRBV21-1 and J is TRBJ2-7; the table's D gene call, TRBD1, was not cross checked with the DNA. TRBV21-1 is a known pseudogene. The CDR3 loop spans 20 amino acids. Here the CDR3 reads CASSKGKGRGPFLSSYEQYV. CDR3 sequence (DNA): TGTGCCAGCAGCAAAGGAAAGGGCAGGGGGCCTTTTCTAAGCTCCTACGAGCAGTACGTC.

The chain links TRBV11-3 to TRBJ1-1; 7 positions match TRBD1. CDR1 SGHNT and CDR2 YENEEA come from the germline V gene. The CDR3 loop spans 13 amino acids. After removal of 6 bases from V and 5 bases from J, the junction contained 6 bases not matched to a gene. In DNA, the CDR3 is TGTGCCAGCAGTTACAGGGGTTTTACTGAAGCTTTCTTT. It is translated as CASSYRGFTEAFF.

This rearrangement joins TRBV6-2 or TRBV6-3 to TRBJ2-1; TRBD2 is a possible D gene (6 bases). The CDR3 extends over 12 amino acids. Per the germline V gene, CDR1 is MNHEY and CDR2 is SVGEGT. Trimming removed 10 bases from V and 7 bases from J, with 14 bases in between. The CDR3 coding sequence is TGTGCCACGGGTCTAGCGATAAATGAGCAGTTCTTC. Translated, it gives CATGLAINEQFF.

V is TRBV2 and J is TRBJ2-7; D may be TRBD1 (5 bases). The germline gives CDR1 SNHLY, CDR2 FYNNEI. Trimming stripped 5 bases from V and 2 bases from J, with 10 bases between. The CDR3 is 13 amino acids. The CDR3 loop reads CASSPDSAYEQYV. CDR3 DNA sequence: TGTGCCAGCAGTCCCGACAGTGCCTACGAGCAGTACGTC.

This chain connects TRBV7-3 to TRBJ1-6, with D unresolved. V shed 2 bases and J shed 9 bases, with 17 bases lying between them. The CDR3 sequence is 16 residues long. Germline V lookup: CDR1 SGHTA, CDR2 FQGTGA. CDR3 DNA sequence: TGTGCCAGCAGCTTACACGTTAACAATTGGGGTTCACCCCTCCACTTT. As protein: CASSLHVNNWGSPLHF.

Only a few counts were recorded for this clonotype. The chain is built from TRBV7-8 and TRBJ2-7, with D perhaps given as TRBD1 or TRBD2 (5 bases each). CDR3 length: 15 amino acids. From germline, CDR1 is SGHVS and CDR2 FQNEAQ. The V end lost 4 bases, the J end lost 0 bases, and 13 bases lay between the germline ends. Here the CDR3 reads CASSSPGPFSYEQYF. CDR3 sequence (DNA): TGTGCCAGCAGCTCTCCGGGGCCATTCTCCTACGAGCAGTACTTC.

This clonotype has a handful of counts. J is TRBJ1-1 and V is TRBV20-1; 11 bases line up with TRBD1. Germline V lookup: CDR1 DFQATT, CDR2 SNEGSKA (reference sequence). The CDR3 runs 14 residues. The V gene end was trimmed by 5 bases and the J gene end by 5 bases; junction bases not matched to a gene: 7. The CDR3: CSAPSDRGQTEAFF. The CDR3 bases are TGCAGTGCTCCTTCGGACAGGGGGCAGACTGAAGCTTTCTTT.

In DNA, the CDR3 is TGTGCCACCCGGCCGGGAGTGGAAGAGACCCAGTACTTC. It is translated as CATRPGVEETQYF. V is TRBV6-6 and J is TRBJ2-5; D might be TRBD2 (6 bases). V was clipped by 10 bases and J by 3 bases, with 15 bases between them. The CDR3 consists of 13 residues. Germline lookup yields CDR1 MNHNY and CDR2 SVGAGI (reference sequence).

This clonotype has a handful of counts. V usage is TRBV7-2 and J usage is TRBJ2-3, with a weak D call TRBD1 (5 bases). The CDR3 runs to 18 residues. In germline, CDR1 is SGHTA, CDR2 FQGNSA. Between the trimmed V and J ends, which lost 1 base and 0 bases, there was a span of 17 bases. CDR3 sequence: CASSLEGIQESSTDTQYF. As DNA, the CDR3 is TGTGCCAGCAGCTTAGAGGGGATACAGGAGTCTAGCACAGATACGCAGTATTTT.

The V call is TRBV4-3, the J call TRBJ1-2, with a weak D call TRBD1 (5 bases). CDR3 length: 15 residues. Germline assignment: CDR1 LGHNA and CDR2 YSLEER. V lost 0 bases and J lost 4, with 12 bases in between. DNA for the CDR3: TGCGCCAGCAGCCAAGATTCGGGGGTGGTCTATGGCTACACCTTC. Its translation: CASSQDSGVVYGYTF.

This clonotype was recorded a few times. The chain combines TRBV13 with TRBJ2-7; unclear D gene. The CDR3 runs to 12 residues. Deletions cut 6 bases from V and 9 bases from J, with 15 bases between. Per the germline V gene, CDR1 is PRHDT and CDR2 is FYEKMQ (reference sequence). CDR3 sequence: CASRKRAPGQYF. The CDR3 DNA is TGTGCCAGCAGGAAAAGGGCGCCCGGGCAGTACTTC.

This clonotype has a handful of counts. V usage is TRBV12-5 and J usage is TRBJ1-3; maybe TRBD1 (5 bases). The CDR3 totals 15 residues. CDR1 and CDR2 from the germline V gene are LGHNT and FRNRAP. V lost 2 bases and J 4 bases, leaving 12 bases between the germline ends. The CDR3 spells CASGLPEQGGNTIYF. The CDR3 bases are TGTGCTAGTGGTTTGCCCGAGCAGGGCGGAAACACCATATATTTT.

This clonotype was counted ten times or more. The chain joins TRBV27 to TRBJ2-7; 12 bases are shared with TRBD1. Germline CDR1 is MNHEY and CDR2 is SMNVEV (reference sequence). Trimming removed 0 bases from V and 2 bases from J; junction bases left unmatched: 2. The CDR3 is 16 residues long. This CDR3 is CASSLSGTGGAYEQYF. CDR3 in DNA: TGTGCCAGCAGTTTATCCGGGACAGGGGGCGCCTACGAGCAGTACTTC.

The chain combines TRBV25-1 with TRBJ2-4, with D possibly matching TRBD2 (5 bases). Germline V lookup: CDR1 MGHDK, CDR2 SYGVNS. CDR3 length: 11 residues. The germline V and J ends were trimmed by 4 bases and 14 bases, with 12 bases remaining between them. The chain's CDR3 is CASSVGLFKYF. Written as DNA, the CDR3 is TGTGCCAGCAGTGTTGGACTCTTTAAGTACTTC.

The chain employs TRBV24-1 and TRBJ2-1, with TRBD2 matching over 7 bases. The J segment lost 3 bases and the V segment lost 4 bases, leaving 8 bases of the junction unmatched. The germline gives CDR1 KGHDR, CDR2 SFDVKD. This CDR3 is 16 amino acids long. CDR3 in DNA: TGTGCCACCAGTGACCAGCGGGGTACCCTCTACAATGAGCAGTTCTTC. Encoded protein: CATSDQRGTLYNEQFF.

This clonotype was seen a few times. V is TRBV15 and J is TRBJ1-1; the D is unclear. From germline, CDR1 is LNHNV and CDR2 YYDKDF (reference sequence). The V gene lost 5 bases and the J gene lost 13 bases, with 11 bases spanning the gap. The CDR3 sequence is 10 residues long. Here the CDR3 DNA reads TGTGCCACCAGCCCCCTGTTTTGTTTCTTT. It encodes CATSPLFCFF.

The chain carries TRBV15 and TRBJ2-7, with D perhaps matching TRBD2 (5 bases). The CDR3 runs to 14 residues. Germline lookup yields CDR1 LNHNV and CDR2 YYDKDF (reference sequence). Trimming pared 5 bases from V and 2 bases from J, leaving 13 bases between. CDR3 protein: CATSQRTAAYEQYF. In DNA form, the CDR3 reads TGTGCCACCAGCCAGCGGACCGCAGCCTACGAGCAGTACTTC.

This clonotype has just one count. The chain links TRBV30 to TRBJ2-7; TRBD1 aligns across 10 bases. Per the germline V gene, CDR1 is GTSNPN and CDR2 is SVGIG (reference sequence). The CDR3 totals 14 residues. Trimming cost V 3 bases and J 2 bases; bases outside gene matches: 4. CDR3 nucleotides: TGTGCCTGGAGGGAAGGACAGGGGGCCTACGAGCAGTACTTC. Protein product: CAWREGQGAYEQYF.

The sample holds a few counts of this clonotype. V gene TRBV6-2 or TRBV6-3 combines with J gene TRBJ1-6; TRBD1 aligns across 8 bases. The CDR3 contains 14 residues. Germline values: CDR1 MNHEY, CDR2 SVGEGT. The V segment lost 5 bases and the J segment 10 bases; nucleotides outside the gene matches: 7. This CDR3 is CASSQDRARSPLHF. The DNA for the CDR3 is TGTGCCAGCAGTCAGGACAGGGCCCGGTCACCCCTCCACTTT.